This entry features one T cell receptor beta chain sequence. Its specificity is not known. Germline assignment: CDR1 MNHEY and CDR2 SVGAGI. The V gene lost 0 bases and the J gene lost 3 bases, with 12 bases spanning the gap. The CDR3 has 16 amino acids. The data are from a study of T cell responses to AZD1222 COVID-19 vaccine. Overall study findings and caveats: Vaccine-associated CD4 TCRs spanned spike, dominant at 160-218 and 743-854.

Produced via immunoSEQ multiplex PCR; TCRdb's table is partial and in-frame only. This sample has 120,000 or so clones, with roughly 91% found just once. Sequencing used peripheral blood, obtained on day 0 of MenACWY control vaccination. The chain recombines TRBV6-5 with TRBJ1-3; D perhaps matches TRBD1 (6 bases). The source of this sequence is an adult in good health. The CDR3 loop is CASSYSAGVGGNTIYF. CDR3 nucleotides: TGTGCCAGCAGTTACTCTGCAGGGGTCGGTGGAAACACCATATATTTT.